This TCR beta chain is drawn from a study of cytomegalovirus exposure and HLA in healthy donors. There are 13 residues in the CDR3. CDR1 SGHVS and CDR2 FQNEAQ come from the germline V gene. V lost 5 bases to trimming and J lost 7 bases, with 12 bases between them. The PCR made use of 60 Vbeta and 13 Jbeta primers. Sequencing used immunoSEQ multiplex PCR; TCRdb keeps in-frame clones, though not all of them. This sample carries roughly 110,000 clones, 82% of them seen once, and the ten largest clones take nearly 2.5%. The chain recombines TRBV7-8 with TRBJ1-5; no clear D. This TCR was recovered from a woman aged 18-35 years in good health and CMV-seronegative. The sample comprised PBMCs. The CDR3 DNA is TGTGCCAGCAGCCCTATAGGAGGGCAGCCCCAGCATTTT. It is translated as CASSPIGGQPQHF.